The 18 T cell receptor beta chains below all came from one sample that was sequenced in a study of read filtering for tumor transcriptome and immune sequencing. Molecular barcoded adaptors covering alpha/delta and beta/gamma chains were used on roughly 370 ng RNA. TCRdb reprocessed the reads with MiXCR, giving one entry per CDR3 protein. The sample includes around 44,000 distinct CDR3 sequences, about an eighth of them seen just once. The sequenced sample was a population of CD138-negative cells sorted from bone marrow. All receptors come from a donor at least 40 years old with multiple myeloma.

A word on this clonotype: A far larger clone is only one base removed, so a read error is likely. V usage is TRBV28 and J usage is TRBJ2-1, with D perhaps matching TRBD2 (6 bases). The V end was cut by 4 bases, the J end by 10 bases, with 23 bases between. The CDR3 covers 16 residues. Germline V CDR1 and CDR2: MDHEN, SYDVKM. Written as DNA, the CDR3 is TGTGCCAGCAGTTCCTCCGGGGGACTCAGGAGCTACGAGCAGTTCTTC. Protein product: CASSSSGGLRSYEQFF.

This clonotype was observed at least ten times. J is TRBJ2-1 and V is TRBV19, with no clear D. Trimming left V 3 bases short and J 2 bases short, with 14 bases between. Per germline, CDR1 LNHDA and CDR2 SQIVND (reference sequence). This CDR3 region has 16 residues. The CDR3 DNA is TGTGCCAGTAGTATTCTCCCCCGGACCCCCTACAATGAGCAGTTCTTC. Protein: CASSILPRTPYNEQFF.

The gene calls are TRBV11-2 and TRBJ2-3; 11 bases match TRBD1. The V and J ends lost 4 bases and 7 bases, in that order; junction bases with no gene match: 7. The length of the CDR3 is 15 residues. The germline V gene has CDR1 SGHAT and CDR2 FQNNGV. The CDR3 sequence is CASSSTGQGAYTQYF. In DNA form, the CDR3 reads TGTGCCAGCAGCTCGACCGGACAGGGGGCGTATACGCAGTATTTT.

In this sample, this clonotype turned up many times. The chain recombines TRBV24-1 with TRBJ2-3; D unresolved. CDR1 and CDR2 from the germline V gene are KGHDR and SFDVKD. V lost 0 bases to trimming and J lost 8 bases, with 14 bases between them. The CDR3 is made up of 15 amino acids. In nucleotides, the CDR3 is TGTGCCACCAGTGATTTGGACTCCACCAGAAGTACGCAGTATTTT. It is translated as CATSDLDSTRSTQYF.

About this clonotype itself: One end of the junction varies from germline; a read error may be responsible. The CDR3 nucleotides are TGCAGTAAACTCGATAACGTAGGAGATACGCAGTACTTT. Protein sequence: CSKLDNVGDTQYF. This sequence joins TRBV20-1 and TRBJ2-3; D is unclear. The germline CDR1 and CDR2 sequences are DFQATT and SNEGSKA (reference sequence). CDR3 length: 13 amino acids.

The sample holds one count of this clonotype. V and J are TRBV4-2 and TRBJ2-3; D gene ambiguous. V was pared by 3 bases and J by 14 bases, with 15 bases between. The CDR3 is 12 amino acids. Germline assignment: CDR1 LGHNA and CDR2 YNFKEQ. The CDR3 bases are TGTGCCAGCAGCCAGATCACAGATGCGCTGTATTTT. Its protein is CASSQITDALYF.

This clonotype was detected ten times or more. The chain is built from TRBV27 and TRBJ2-3; TRBD2 matches at 10 bases. Trimming took 6 bases from V and 6 from J; bases not matched to a gene: 12. The CDR3 contains 16 residues. In germline, CDR1 is MNHEY, CDR2 SMNVEV (reference sequence). This CDR3 is CASRHLAGDLLDTQYF. The CDR3 DNA reads as TGTGCCAGCAGGCATCTAGCGGGAGATCTTTTGGATACGCAGTATTTT.

This clonotype has at least ten counts. This rearrangement joins TRBV4-1 to TRBJ2-7; 11 bases align to TRBD1. The junction had 5 bases not matched to a gene; V was cut back by 3 bases and J by 4 bases. Germline values: CDR1 MGHRA, CDR2 YSYEKL. This CDR3 is 15 amino acids long. CDR3 nucleotides: TGCGCCAGCAGCCAGGCGGACAGGGGGCAGTACGAGCAGTACTTC. Translating gives CASSQADRGQYEQYF.

The chain uses TRBV12-3 or TRBV12-4 and TRBJ2-7; perhaps TRBD1 as D (5 bases). Deletions cut 1 base from V and 2 bases from J, with 12 bases between. CDR3 size: 15 residues. The CDR3 is CASSLGTYNTYEQYF. The CDR3 nucleotides are TGTGCCAGCAGTTTAGGGACATACAACACCTACGAGCAGTACTTC.

This clonotype was seen repeatedly, ten times or more. This rearrangement joins TRBV3-1 to TRBJ2-3; 11 bases fit TRBD2. Germline V gene sequence: CDR1 LGHDT, CDR2 YNNKEL (reference sequence). The CDR3 has 17 residues. J gave up 6 bases and V 1 base, and 9 bases lay outside the gene matches. The CDR3 is CASSQVLAGVSSDTQYF. Written as DNA, the CDR3 is TGTGCCAGCAGCCAAGTACTAGCGGGAGTTTCTTCGGATACGCAGTATTTT.

This clonotype has at least ten counts. V usage is TRBV3-1 and J usage is TRBJ1-4; D perhaps matches TRBD1 (5 bases). The CDR3 has 14 amino acids. The V end was cut by 4 bases, the J end by 8 bases, with 14 bases between. Germline CDR1 is LGHDT and CDR2 is YNNKEL (reference sequence). The CDR3 loop is CASSLQATGEKLFF. The CDR3 region has the DNA TGTGCCAGCAGCCTACAGGCGACTGGGGAAAAACTGTTTTTT.

A word on this clonotype: A single base is all that separates this from a far larger clone, so a read error is likely. This rearrangement joins TRBV7-2 to TRBJ2-1, with D perhaps given as TRBD1 or TRBD2 (5 bases each). The CDR3 runs to 14 residues. The germline gives CDR1 SGHTA, CDR2 FQGNSA. The CDR3 region has the DNA TGTGCCAGCAGCTTAGCAGGGACCTACAAAGAGCAGTTCTTC. This codes for CASSLAGTYKEQFF.

This clonotype showed up just a few times. CDR3 in amino acids: CASSLVAQGITEAFF. Here the CDR3 DNA reads TGTGCCAGCAGCTTAGTGGCACAGGGGATCACTGAAGCTTTCTTT. The gene calls are TRBV11-2 and TRBJ1-1; 7 bases align to TRBD1. Germline V CDR1 and CDR2: SGHAT, FQNNGV. CDR3 length equals 15 residues. V dropped 1 base and J dropped 4; count of bases not matched to a gene: 6. Complete variable domain (other parts from reference TRBV11-2 and TRBJ1-1): EAGVAQSPRYKIIEKRQSVAFWCNPISGHATLYWYQQILGQGPKLLIQFQNNGVVDDSQLPKDRFSAERLKGVDSTLKIQPAKLEDSAVYLCASSLVAQGITEAFFGQGTRLTVV.

This clonotype was seen at least ten times. The chain joins TRBV3-1 to TRBJ1-1; 9 nucleotides align to TRBD1. Germline CDR1 is LGHDT and CDR2 is YNNKEL (reference sequence). Trimming removed 3 bases from V and 1 base from J; junction bases left unmatched: 9. This CDR3 spans 17 amino acids. DNA for the CDR3: TGTGCCAGCAGCCAGAGAGGGACAGGGCAGCGGAACACTGAAGCTTTCTTT. Translating gives CASSQRGTGQRNTEAFF.

The table lists this clonotype with a few counts. A read error may explain this, as a much larger clone is one base away. The chain combines TRBV24-1 with TRBJ2-1; 10 nucleotides agree with TRBD2. V lost 9 bases and J lost 5; bases outside the gene matches: 9. The germline CDR1 and CDR2 sequences are KGHDR and SFDVKD. This CDR3 is 15 amino acids long. In DNA form, the CDR3 reads TGTGCCACCTCCCGCGAAAGCGGGGGGGACAATGAGCAGTTCTTC. Translation gives CATSRESGGDNEQFF.

The CDR3 reads CSARNSARGDDDEQFF. The DNA for the CDR3 is TGCAGTGCTAGAAACTCGGCGCGGGGAGATGACGATGAGCAGTTCTTC. The chain has TRBV20-1 and TRBJ2-1, with D tentatively TRBD2 (6 bases). The CDR3 is 16 amino acids. V was pared by 2 bases and J by 8 bases, with 22 bases between. In germline, CDR1 is DFQATT, CDR2 SNEGSKA (reference sequence).

Notes on this clonotype: With only one base between it and a far larger clone, this is likely a read error. This rearrangement joins TRBV12-2 to TRBJ2-5; no DNA check was done on the table's D call, TRBD2. TRBV12-2 is an annotated pseudogene. The CDR3 is 15 amino acids. CDR3: CASSLGAGGHETQHF. CDR3 DNA: TGTGCCAGCAGCTTGGGAGCGGGAGGGCATGAGACCCAGCACTTC.

Many counts were recorded for this clonotype. The rearrangement uses TRBV7-2 and TRBJ1-3; D gene ambiguous. The germline V gene encodes CDR1 SGHTA and CDR2 FQGNSA. This CDR3 contains 15 residues. V shed 1 base and J shed 0 bases, with 7 bases lying between them. CDR3 amino acids: CASSLGLSSGNTIYF. The CDR3 bases are TGTGCCAGCAGCTTAGGACTGTCCTCTGGAAACACCATATATTTT. Full variable domain (rest looked up from reference TRBV7-2 and TRBJ1-3): GAGVSQSPSNKVTEKGKDVELRCDPISGHTALYWYRQSLGQGLEFLIYFQGNSAPDKSGLPSDRFSAERTGGSVSTLTIQRTQQEDSAVYLCASSLGLSSGNTIYFGEGSWLTVV.